This T cell receptor (delta chain) stems from a study of γδ T cells in repeated Plasmodium falciparum infection. Overall study: Donors had four controlled P. falciparum NF54 infections over approximately 600 days.

Gammadelta T cells were flow-sorted from PBMC into Vgamma9/Vdelta2+ and Vdelta2-negative populations for bulk analysis. Germline V gene data show CDR1 as TSWWSYY and CDR2 as QGS. CDR3 size: 21 residues. Concerning this clone itself: A far larger clone is just one base off, so this is likely a read error. Other DNA sequences in this specimen translate into the identical CDR3.

TCRdb re-called the multiplex PCR reads using CATT. The sample gives 80,000 to 95,000 delta-chain clones, roughly 1.4% of which show up once; under 9.5% is in the top ten. The receptor was derived from a pool of human donors (malaria-infected and uninfected, not separated). V is TRDV1 and J is TRDJ1; TRDD3 aligns across 11 bases. The J gene comes from matching the DNA to germline here; TCRdb lacks it. Sequenced input: gamma-delta T cells from blood. This chain's CDR3 is CALGELLRGLGGYGLTDKLIF. The CDR3 DNA sequence: TGTGCTCTTGGGGAACTTCTCAGGGGTCTTGGGGGATACGGCCTCACCGACAAACTCATCTTT.